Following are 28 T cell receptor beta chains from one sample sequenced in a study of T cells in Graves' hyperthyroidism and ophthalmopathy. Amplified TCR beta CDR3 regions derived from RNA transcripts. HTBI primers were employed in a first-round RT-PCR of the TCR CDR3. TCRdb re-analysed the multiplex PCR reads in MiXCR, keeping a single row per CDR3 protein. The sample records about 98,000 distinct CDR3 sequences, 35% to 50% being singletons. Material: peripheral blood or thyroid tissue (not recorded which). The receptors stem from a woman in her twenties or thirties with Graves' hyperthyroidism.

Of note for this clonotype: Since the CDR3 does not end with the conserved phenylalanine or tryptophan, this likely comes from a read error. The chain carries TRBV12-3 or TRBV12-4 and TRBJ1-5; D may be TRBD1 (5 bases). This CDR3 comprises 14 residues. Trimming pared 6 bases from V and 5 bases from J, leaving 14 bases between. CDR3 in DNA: TGTGCCAGCAGCTTCGGCAGGGACGATCAGCCCCAGCATTCT. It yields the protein CASSFGRDDQPQHS.

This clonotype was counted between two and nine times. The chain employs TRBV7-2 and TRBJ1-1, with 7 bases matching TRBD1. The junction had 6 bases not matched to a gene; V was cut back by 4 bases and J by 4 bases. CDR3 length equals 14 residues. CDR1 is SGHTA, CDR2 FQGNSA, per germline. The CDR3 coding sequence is TGTGCCAGCAGCTCAAGACAGGGCGGCACTGAAGCTTTCTTT. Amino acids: CASSSRQGGTEAFF.

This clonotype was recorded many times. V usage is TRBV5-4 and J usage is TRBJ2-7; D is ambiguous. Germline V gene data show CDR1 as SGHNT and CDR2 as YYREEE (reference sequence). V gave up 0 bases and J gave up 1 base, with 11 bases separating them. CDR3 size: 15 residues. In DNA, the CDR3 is TGTGCCAGCAGCTTGGATCTCGACCCTTCCTACGAGCAGTACTTC. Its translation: CASSLDLDPSYEQYF.

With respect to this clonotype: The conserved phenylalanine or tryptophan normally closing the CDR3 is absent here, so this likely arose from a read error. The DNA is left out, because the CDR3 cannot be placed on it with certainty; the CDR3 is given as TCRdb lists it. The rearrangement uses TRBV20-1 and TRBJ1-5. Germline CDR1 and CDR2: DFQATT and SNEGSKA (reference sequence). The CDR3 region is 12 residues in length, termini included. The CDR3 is CSARGRNQPRHL.

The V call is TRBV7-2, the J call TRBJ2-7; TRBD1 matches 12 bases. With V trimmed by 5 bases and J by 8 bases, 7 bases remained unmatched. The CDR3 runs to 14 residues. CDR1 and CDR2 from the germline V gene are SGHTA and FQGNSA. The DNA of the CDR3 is TGTGCCAGCAGCCCGGGACAGGGGGCGCCTAAGCAGTACTTC. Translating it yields CASSPGQGAPKQYF. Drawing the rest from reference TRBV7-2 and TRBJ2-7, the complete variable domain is GAGVSQSPSNKVTEKGKDVELRCDPISGHTALYWYRQSLGQGLEFLIYFQGNSAPDKSGLPSDRFSAERTGGSVSTLTIQRTQQEDSAVYLCASSPGQGAPKQYFGPGTRLTVT.

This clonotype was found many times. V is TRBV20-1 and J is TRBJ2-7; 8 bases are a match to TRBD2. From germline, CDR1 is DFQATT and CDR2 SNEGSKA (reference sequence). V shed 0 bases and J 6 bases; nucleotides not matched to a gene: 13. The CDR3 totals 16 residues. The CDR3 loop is CSARDQGSGMVSEQYF. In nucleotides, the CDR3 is TGCAGTGCTAGAGATCAGGGTAGCGGGATGGTTAGCGAGCAGTACTTC.

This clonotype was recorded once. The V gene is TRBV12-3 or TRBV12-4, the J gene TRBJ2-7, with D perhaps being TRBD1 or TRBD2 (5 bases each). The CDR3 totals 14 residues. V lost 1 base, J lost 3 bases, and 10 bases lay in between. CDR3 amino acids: CASSLEAGSYEQYF. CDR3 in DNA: TGTGCCAGCAGTTTAGAAGCAGGGAGCTACGAGCAGTACTTC.

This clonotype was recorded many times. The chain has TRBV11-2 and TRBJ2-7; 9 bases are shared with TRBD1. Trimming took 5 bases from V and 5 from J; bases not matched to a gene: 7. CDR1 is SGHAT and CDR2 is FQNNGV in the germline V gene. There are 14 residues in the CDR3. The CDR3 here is CASSTRDRVHEQYF. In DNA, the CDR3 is TGTGCCAGCAGCACCCGGGACAGGGTACACGAGCAGTACTTC.

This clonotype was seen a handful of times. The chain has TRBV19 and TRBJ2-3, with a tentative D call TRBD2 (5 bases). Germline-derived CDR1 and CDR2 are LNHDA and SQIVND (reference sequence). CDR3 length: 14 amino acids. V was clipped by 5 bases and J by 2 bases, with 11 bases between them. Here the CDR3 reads CASSRWGVTDTQYF. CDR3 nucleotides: TGTGCCAGTAGTCGATGGGGAGTCACAGATACGCAGTATTTT.

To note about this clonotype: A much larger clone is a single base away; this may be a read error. The CDR3 DNA is TGTGCCATCAGTAGTACGACAGGGGACGGCTGGGGCTACACCTTC. Translating gives CAISSTTGDGWGYTF. This chain links TRBV10-3 with TRBJ1-2, with 8 nucleotides matching TRBD1. This CDR3 spans 15 amino acids. In germline, CDR1 is ENHRY, CDR2 SYGVKD. Germline trimming cut 5 bases from V and 8 bases from J; bases unmatched to any gene: 13.

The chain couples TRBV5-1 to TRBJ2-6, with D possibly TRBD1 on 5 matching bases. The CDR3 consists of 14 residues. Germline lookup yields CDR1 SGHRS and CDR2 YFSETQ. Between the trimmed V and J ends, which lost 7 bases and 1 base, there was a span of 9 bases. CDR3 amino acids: CASGRDSGANVLTF. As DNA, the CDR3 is TGCGCCAGCGGCAGGGATTCTGGGGCCAACGTCCTGACTTTC.

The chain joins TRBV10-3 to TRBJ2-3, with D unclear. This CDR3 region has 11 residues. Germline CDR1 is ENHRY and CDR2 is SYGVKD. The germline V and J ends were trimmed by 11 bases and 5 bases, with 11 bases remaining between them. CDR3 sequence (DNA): TGTGCCGGCAGTGATATAGATACGCAGTATTTT. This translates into CAGSDIDTQYF.

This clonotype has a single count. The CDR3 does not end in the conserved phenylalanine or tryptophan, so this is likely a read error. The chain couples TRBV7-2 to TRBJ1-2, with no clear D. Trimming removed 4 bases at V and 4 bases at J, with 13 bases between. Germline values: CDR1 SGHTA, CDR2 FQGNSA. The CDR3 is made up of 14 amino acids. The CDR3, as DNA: TGTGCCAGCAGCTCCACTTCGGAGGGCTATGGCTACACCCTC. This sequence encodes CASSSTSEGYGYTL.

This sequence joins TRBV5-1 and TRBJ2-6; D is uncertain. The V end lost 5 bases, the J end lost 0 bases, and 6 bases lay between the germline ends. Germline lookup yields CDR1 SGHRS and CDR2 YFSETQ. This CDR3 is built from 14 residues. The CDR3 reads CASSRNSGANVLTF. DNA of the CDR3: TGCGCCAGCAGTAGGAACTCTGGGGCCAACGTCCTGACTTTC.

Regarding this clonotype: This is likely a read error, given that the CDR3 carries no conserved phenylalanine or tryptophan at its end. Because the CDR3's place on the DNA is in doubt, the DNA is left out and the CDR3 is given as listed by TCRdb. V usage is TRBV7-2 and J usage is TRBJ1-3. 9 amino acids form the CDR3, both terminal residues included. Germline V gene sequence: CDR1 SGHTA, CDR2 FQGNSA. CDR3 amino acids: CASSLGGLA.

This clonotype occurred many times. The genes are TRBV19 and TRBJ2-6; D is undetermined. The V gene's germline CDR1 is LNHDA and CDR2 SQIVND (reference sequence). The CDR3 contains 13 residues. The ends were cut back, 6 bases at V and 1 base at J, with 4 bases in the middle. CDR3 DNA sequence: TGTGCCAGTAGAAGGTCTGGGGCCAACGTCCTGACTTTC. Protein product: CASRRSGANVLTF.

The CDR3 bases are TGCAGTGCTAGAGATATCGGGACAGGGGCTAGGTCCTACGAGCAGTACTTC. It translates to CSARDIGTGARSYEQYF. This chain connects TRBV20-1 to TRBJ2-7, with 10 bases identical to TRBD1. Germline V gene lookup returns CDR1 DFQATT and CDR2 SNEGSKA (reference sequence). Unmatched junction bases numbered 9, after V lost 0 bases and J lost 1 base. The CDR3 spans 17 residues.

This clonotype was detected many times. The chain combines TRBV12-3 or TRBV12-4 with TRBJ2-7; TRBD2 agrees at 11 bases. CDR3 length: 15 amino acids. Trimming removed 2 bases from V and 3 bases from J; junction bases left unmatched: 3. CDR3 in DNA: TGTGCCAGCAGTTTAATAGCGGGAGGGTACTACGAGCAGTACTTC. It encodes CASSLIAGGYYEQYF.

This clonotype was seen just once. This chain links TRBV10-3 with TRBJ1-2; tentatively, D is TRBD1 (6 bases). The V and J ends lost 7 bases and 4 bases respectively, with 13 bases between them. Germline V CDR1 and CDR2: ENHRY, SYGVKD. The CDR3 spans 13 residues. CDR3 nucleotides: TGTGCCATCACCACGGGGGCGGGCTATGGCTACACCTTC. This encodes CAITTGAGYGYTF.

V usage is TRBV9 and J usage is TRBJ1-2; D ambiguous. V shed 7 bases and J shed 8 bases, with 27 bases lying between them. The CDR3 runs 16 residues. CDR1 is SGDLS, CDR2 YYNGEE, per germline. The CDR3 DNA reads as TGTGCCAGCTCACCAACGCCGGGAGCCGCCACTGGGGGCTACACCTTC. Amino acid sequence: CASSPTPGAATGGYTF.

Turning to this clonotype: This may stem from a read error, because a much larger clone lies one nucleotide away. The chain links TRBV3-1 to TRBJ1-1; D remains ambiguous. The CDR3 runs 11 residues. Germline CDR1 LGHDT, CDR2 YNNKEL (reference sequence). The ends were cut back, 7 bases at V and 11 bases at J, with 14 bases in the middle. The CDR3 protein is CASTDLGAAFF. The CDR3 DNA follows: TGTGCCAGCACCGACCTGGGTGCGGCTTTCTTT.

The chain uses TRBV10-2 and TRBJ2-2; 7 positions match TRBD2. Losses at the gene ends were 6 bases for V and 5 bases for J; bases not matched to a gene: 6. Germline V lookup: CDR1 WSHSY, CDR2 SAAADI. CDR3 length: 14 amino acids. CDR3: CASRDLAGTGELFF. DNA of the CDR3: TGCGCCAGCAGGGATTTAGCGGGTACCGGGGAGCTGTTTTTT.

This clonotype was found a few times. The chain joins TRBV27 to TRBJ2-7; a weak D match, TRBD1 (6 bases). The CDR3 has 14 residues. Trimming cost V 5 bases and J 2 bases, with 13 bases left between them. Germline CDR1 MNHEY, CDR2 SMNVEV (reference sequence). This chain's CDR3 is CASSSTGITYEQYF. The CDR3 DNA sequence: TGTGCCAGCAGTAGTACAGGGATCACCTACGAGCAGTACTTC.

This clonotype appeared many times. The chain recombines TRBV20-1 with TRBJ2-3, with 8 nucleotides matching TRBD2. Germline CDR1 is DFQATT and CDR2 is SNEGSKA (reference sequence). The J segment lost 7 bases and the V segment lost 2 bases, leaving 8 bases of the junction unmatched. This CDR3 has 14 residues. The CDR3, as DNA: TGCAGTGCTAGATTCGGACTAGCTCCGCATACGCAGTATTTT. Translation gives CSARFGLAPHTQYF.

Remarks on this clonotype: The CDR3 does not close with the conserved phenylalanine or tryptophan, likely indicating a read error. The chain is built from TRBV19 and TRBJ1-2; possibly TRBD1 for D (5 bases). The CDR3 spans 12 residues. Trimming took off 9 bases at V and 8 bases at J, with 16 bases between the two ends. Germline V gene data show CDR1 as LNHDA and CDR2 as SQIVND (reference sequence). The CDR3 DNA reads TGTGCCAGCAACGGCAGGGAGGGAGGCTACACCCTC. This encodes CASNGREGGYTL.

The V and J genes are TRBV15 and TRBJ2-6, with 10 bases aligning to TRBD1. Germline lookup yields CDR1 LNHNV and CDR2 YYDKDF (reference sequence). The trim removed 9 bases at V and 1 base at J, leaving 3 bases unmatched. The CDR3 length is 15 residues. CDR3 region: CATRQGASGANVLTF. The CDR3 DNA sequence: TGTGCCACGAGACAGGGGGCGTCTGGGGCCAACGTCCTGACTTTC.

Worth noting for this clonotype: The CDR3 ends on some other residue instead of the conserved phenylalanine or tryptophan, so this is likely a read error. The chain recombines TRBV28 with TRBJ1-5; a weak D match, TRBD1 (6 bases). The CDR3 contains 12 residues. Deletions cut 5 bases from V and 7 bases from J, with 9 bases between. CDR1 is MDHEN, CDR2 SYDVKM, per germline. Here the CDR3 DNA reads TGTGCCAGCAGTGAACAGGGACAGCCCCAGCATTCT. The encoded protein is CASSEQGQPQHS.

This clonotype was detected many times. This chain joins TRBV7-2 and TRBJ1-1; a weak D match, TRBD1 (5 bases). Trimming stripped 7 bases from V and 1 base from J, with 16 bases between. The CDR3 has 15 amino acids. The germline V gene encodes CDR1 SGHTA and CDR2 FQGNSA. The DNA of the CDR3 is TGTGCCAGCACCACTCGGGGGGGGGGGAACACTGAAGCTTTCTTT. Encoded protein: CASTTRGGGNTEAFF.